This is a list of T cell receptor beta chains from one sample in a study of blood T cell repertoires in COVID-19. Clones were sequenced by immunoSEQ multiplex PCR, and TCRdb holds only the in-frame ones, with some missing. The sample includes hundreds of thousands of clones, less than 90% of them seen just once. Material: PBMCs or T cells enriched from blood (not recorded which). Receptor source: a woman aged 25-40 years who had recovered from COVID-19. Each CDR3 is given with its conserved first and last residue. The order of the fields is CDR3 length, D gene, V gene, clone size, J gene, CDR3 protein. A D gene is named only where the DNA matches it firmly. Size is stated for part of the rows, as once, few or many counts, or as a class when the clone is expanded.

14	TRBD1	TRBV28	-	TRBJ1-2	CASRRTGTDYGYTF
13	-	TRBV4-2	-	TRBJ1-4	CASSQVFNEKLFF
14	TRBD1	TRBV5-8	-	TRBJ1-5	CASSLTGARQPQHF
15	-	TRBV5-8	-	TRBJ1-3	CASSLFWGAGNTIYF
15	-	TRBV29-1	-	TRBJ1-1	CSVVVSGGGSTEAFF
13	-	TRBV5-1	-	TRBJ2-5	CASNYEYQETQYF
14	-	TRBV27	-	TRBJ1-5	CASSSTGHDQPQHF
11	-	TRBV29-1	once	TRBJ2-7	CSVGEEYEQYF
14	-	TRBV7-9	-	TRBJ1-3	CASSPRGLRDTIYF
14	-	TRBV4-1	-	TRBJ1-5	CASSPARGNQPQHF
14	-	TRBV30	-	TRBJ1-2	CAWSVASINYGYTF
15	-	TRBV4-1	-	TRBJ1-1	CASSQDKGGDTEAFF
18	-	TRBV3-1/TRBV3-2	-	TRBJ1-2	CASSQDLRNREGRNGYTF
13	TRBD1	TRBV19	-	TRBJ1-2	CASRRDRNYGYTF
13	-	TRBV19	-	TRBJ1-5	CASSYGSSGPQHF
15	-	TRBV10-3	-	TRBJ1-2	CAIQAAAPPDYGYTF
15	-	TRBV3-1/TRBV3-2	-	TRBJ1-1	CASSQGGGWGTEAFF
14	-	TRBV30	-	TRBJ1-3	CAWSVNRAGNTIYF
13	-	TRBV12-3/TRBV12-4	-	TRBJ1-2	CASSLGQGYGYTF
16	TRBD1	TRBV9	-	TRBJ2-7	CASSVAGQGVGYEQYF
15	TRBD1	TRBV2	-	TRBJ1-1	CASSIKTGGRTEAFF
14	TRBD1	TRBV5-1	-	TRBJ2-5	CASSFQGAKETQYF
15	-	TRBV6-5	-	TRBJ2-5	CASSYSPGGVETQYF
14	-	TRBV11-2	-	TRBJ2-1	CASSPDTYHNEQFF
14	-	TRBV19	-	TRBJ1-1	CASSVPGTWVGAFF
15	TRBD2	TRBV7-2	-	TRBJ2-3	CASSPRAGGRDTQYF
15	-	TRBV18	many	TRBJ1-2	CASSPPADSNYGYTF
14	-	TRBV30	-	TRBJ2-7	CAWSDRDLFYEQYF
14	-	TRBV6-5	-	TRBJ1-2	CASSYSADLYGYTF
15	TRBD2	TRBV5-4	-	TRBJ2-7	CASSLDPSGRYEQYF
14	-	TRBV19	-	TRBJ2-7	CASSSGALSYEQYF
15	TRBD2	TRBV5-4	-	TRBJ2-3	CASSPSGDGTDTQYF
14	-	TRBV29-1	-	TRBJ1-4	CSVGGGSSNEKLFF
15	TRBD2	TRBV28	-	TRBJ2-1	CASSTSGSFYNEQFF
13	TRBD2	TRBV29-1	once	TRBJ2-7	CSVGSGSAYEQYF
17	TRBD2	TRBV3-1/TRBV3-2	-	TRBJ2-7	CASSDQGLAGVSYEQYF
15	TRBD1	TRBV5-5	-	TRBJ1-1	CASSWTGGGSTEAFF
15	TRBD1	TRBV28	-	TRBJ1-3	CASSSGRTGDRVPRF
15	TRBD2	TRBV10-3	-	TRBJ2-5	CATGLAVPYQETQYF
14	TRBD1	TRBV6-5	once	TRBJ1-5	CASTGTGGYQPQHF
17	-	TRBV7-8	-	TRBJ1-5	CASSLKFQGYSNQPQHF
16	TRBD1	TRBV19	-	TRBJ1-1	CASGLGQGAPWTEAFF
14	-	TRBV7-9	-	TRBJ1-2	CASSPGGEVYGYTF
14	TRBD2	TRBV5-4	-	TRBJ2-3	CASSTQTAGELSPF
15	TRBD2	TRBV5-1	once	TRBJ2-1	CASSKAGVSYNEQFF
15	-	TRBV25-1	-	TRBJ2-3	CASGDGLYFTDTQYF
18	-	TRBV28	-	TRBJ2-7	CASSWSGTPPYSSYEQYF
15	TRBD2	TRBV2	-	TRBJ2-1	CASKGAGGPLNEQFF
13	-	TRBV19	-	TRBJ1-2	CASSILGEIGYTF
12	-	TRBV7-9	once	TRBJ2-5	CASSLRTVTQYF
12	-	TRBV6-5	-	TRBJ1-4	CASSITGAVLFF
15	-	TRBV5-4	-	TRBJ2-1	CASSLDSPSYNEQFF
19	-	TRBV27	-	TRBJ1-5	CASSAIIGGYPYSNQPQHF